This note documents a single TCR beta chain sequence. The sample belongs to a study of blood T cells in healthy people across ages. CDR3 length: 17 amino acids. After removal of 8 bases from V and 2 bases from J, the junction contained 11 bases not matched to a gene. Germline loops: CDR1 SNHLY, CDR2 FYNNEI. A second about 6 to 11 cycle PCR used barcoded and J-beta primers. MiXCR was run by TCRdb on the 5' RACE reads, yielding one entry per CDR3 protein. Of about 780,000 distinct CDR3 sequences listed, under 30% are singletons. The same data also contributed to another study, on T cells of mothers and their children.

The sequenced material came from blood. The receptor was derived from a boy aged 5-17 years in good health. V gene TRBV2 combines with J gene TRBJ2-5; 13 nucleotides line up with TRBD2. The CDR3 DNA is TGTGCCAGCCTCCTTTCACCGGGACTAGCGGGGCAAGAGACCCAGTACTTC. Encoded protein: CASLLSPGLAGQETQYF.